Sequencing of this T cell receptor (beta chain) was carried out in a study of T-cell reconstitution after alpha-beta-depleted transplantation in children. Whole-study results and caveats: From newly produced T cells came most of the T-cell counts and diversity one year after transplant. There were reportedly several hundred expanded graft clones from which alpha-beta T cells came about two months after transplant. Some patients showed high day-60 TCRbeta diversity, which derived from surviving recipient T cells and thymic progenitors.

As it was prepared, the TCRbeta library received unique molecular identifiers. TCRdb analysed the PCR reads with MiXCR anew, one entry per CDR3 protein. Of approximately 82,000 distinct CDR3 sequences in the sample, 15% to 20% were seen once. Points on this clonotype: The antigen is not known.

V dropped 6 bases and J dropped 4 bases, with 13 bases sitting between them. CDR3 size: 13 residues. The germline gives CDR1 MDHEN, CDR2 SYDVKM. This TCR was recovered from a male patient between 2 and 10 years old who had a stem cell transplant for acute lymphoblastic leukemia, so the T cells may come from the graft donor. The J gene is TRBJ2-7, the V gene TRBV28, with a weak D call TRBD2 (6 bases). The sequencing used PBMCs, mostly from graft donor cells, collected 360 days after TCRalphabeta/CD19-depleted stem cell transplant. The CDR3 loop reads CASRIMGGYEQYF. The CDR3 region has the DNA TGTGCCAGCAGAATCATGGGGGGTTACGAGCAGTACTTC.